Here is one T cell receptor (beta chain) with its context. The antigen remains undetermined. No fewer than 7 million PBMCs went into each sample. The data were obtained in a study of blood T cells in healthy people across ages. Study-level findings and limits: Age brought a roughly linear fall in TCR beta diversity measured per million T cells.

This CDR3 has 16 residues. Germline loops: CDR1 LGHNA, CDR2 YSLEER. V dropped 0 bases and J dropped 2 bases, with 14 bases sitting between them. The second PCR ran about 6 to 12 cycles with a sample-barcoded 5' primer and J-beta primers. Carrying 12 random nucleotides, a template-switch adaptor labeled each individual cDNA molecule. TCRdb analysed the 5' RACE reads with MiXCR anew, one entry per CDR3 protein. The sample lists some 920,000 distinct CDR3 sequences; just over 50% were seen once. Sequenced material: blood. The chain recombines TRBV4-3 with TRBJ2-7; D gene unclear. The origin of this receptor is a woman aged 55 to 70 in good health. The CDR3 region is CASSQDDPGRTYEQYF. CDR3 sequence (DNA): TGCGCCAGCAGCCAAGATGACCCGGGCAGAACCTACGAGCAGTACTTC.